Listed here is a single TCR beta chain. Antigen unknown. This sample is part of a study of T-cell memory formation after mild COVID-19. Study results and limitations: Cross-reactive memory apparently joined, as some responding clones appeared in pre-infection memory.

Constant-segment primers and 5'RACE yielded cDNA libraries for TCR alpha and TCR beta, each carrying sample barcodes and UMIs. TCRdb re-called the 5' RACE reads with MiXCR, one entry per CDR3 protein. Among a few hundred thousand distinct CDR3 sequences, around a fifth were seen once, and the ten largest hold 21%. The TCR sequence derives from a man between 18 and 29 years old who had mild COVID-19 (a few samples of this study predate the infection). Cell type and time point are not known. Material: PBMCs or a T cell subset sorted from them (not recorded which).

The CDR3 nucleotides read TGTGCCAGCAGCGTGGACCATGATAGGGCTAATGAAAAACTGTTTTTT. Translated: CASSVDHDRANEKLFF. The chain recombines TRBV7-2 with TRBJ1-4; no firm D call. V lost 5 bases to trimming and J lost 3 bases, with 16 bases between them. CDR1 SGHTA and CDR2 FQGNSA come from the germline V gene. CDR3 size: 16 residues.